The next 14 T cell receptor beta chains were all read from a single sample in a study of Graves' ophthalmopathy and Graves' hyperthyroidism (dated 2018 in TCRdb). The listed sequencing device is Illumina HiSeq 2000. For repertoire sequencing, TCR beta CDR3 regions were amplified from RNA transcripts. The first round was an RT-PCR using HTBI primers with the Qiagen OneStep RT-PCR kit, and this first round was followed by a second-round multiplex PCR, then size selection and purification. TCRdb reanalyzed the raw reads on its own, using fastp at Q25 for trimming and MiXCR for clone calling, and kept in-frame beta chains. Here each entry gathers all rows of one CDR3 protein and keeps the most common genes and DNA. The sample profile shows approximately 640,000 distinct CDR3 sequences; about two fifths of them were found once. More than 2.5% of the sample lies in the top ten. The specimen sequenced was peripheral blood. These receptors were taken from an adult man with Graves' ophthalmopathy.

Only a few counts were recorded for this clonotype. The gene calls are TRBV7-2 and TRBJ1-5; D is possibly TRBD1 (5 bases). V was trimmed by 6 bases and J by 5 bases, leaving 14 bases between them. The CDR3 consists of 14 residues. Germline V gives CDR1 SGHTA, CDR2 FQGNSA. CDR3 coding DNA: TGTGCCAGCAGTGAATATAGGGGATATCAGCCCCAGCATTTT. This sequence encodes CASSEYRGYQPQHF.

The chain is built from TRBV20-1 and TRBJ2-6; 8 bases agree with TRBD2. The germline V gene encodes CDR1 DFQATT and CDR2 SNEGSKA (reference sequence). The CDR3 contains 17 residues. V lost 0 bases and J lost 4; bases outside the gene matches: 8. CDR3 DNA sequence: TGCAGTGCTAGAGATTGGGCGGGGGGAATCGGGGCCAACGTCCTGACTTTC. Translation gives CSARDWAGGIGANVLTF.

For this clonotype: A clone one base away is much larger, so this may be a read error. The J gene is TRBJ2-7, the V gene TRBV11-2; D gene ambiguous. The CDR3 contains 16 residues. From germline, CDR1 is SGHAT and CDR2 FQNNGV. CDR3 residues: CASSQDVSGSSNEQYF. In nucleotides, the CDR3 is TGCGCCAGCAGCCAAGATGTATCGGGCAGTTCCAACGAGCAGTACTTC.

The chain couples TRBV19 to TRBJ1-5; TRBD1 agrees at 7 bases. V lost 6 bases and J lost 11; bases outside the gene matches: 13. Germline V gene data show CDR1 as LNHDA and CDR2 as SQIVND (reference sequence). CDR3 length: 14 residues. CDR3: CASSPTGRGETQHF. In DNA form, the CDR3 reads TGTGCCAGTAGCCCGACAGGGAGGGGAGAGACCCAGCATTTT.

This clonotype has just a few counts. V is TRBV6-1 and J is TRBJ1-5; D perhaps matches TRBD1 (5 bases). Germline assignment: CDR1 MNHNS and CDR2 SASEGT. V gave up 7 bases and J gave up 4 bases, with 17 bases separating them. The CDR3 consists of 15 residues. CDR3 DNA: TGTGCCAGCAAAGCGGGGGGACGGAAGAATCAGCCCCAGCATTTT. Its protein is CASKAGGRKNQPQHF.

This chain joins TRBV30 and TRBJ2-5, with D possibly matching TRBD2 (6 bases). V was pared by 3 bases and J by 4 bases, with 15 bases between. The CDR3 is made up of 14 amino acids. Looked up from germline, CDR1 is GTSNPN and CDR2 is SVGIG (reference sequence). CDR3 loop: CAWSRAGLRETQYF. The CDR3 DNA reads TGTGCCTGGAGCAGAGCGGGCCTCAGAGAGACCCAGTACTTC.

For this clonotype: This may arise from a read error, as a much more abundant clone is one base away. This chain joins TRBV19 and TRBJ1-1; D not certain. There are 13 residues in the CDR3. CDR1 and CDR2 from the germline V gene are LNHDA and SQIVND (reference sequence). The V end lost 10 bases, the J end lost 6 bases, and 18 bases lay between the germline ends. The CDR3 sequence: CAIPRTGRAEAFF. The CDR3, as DNA: TGTGCCATCCCGAGAACGGGGAGGGCTGAAGCTTTCTTT. Using reference TRBV19 and TRBJ1-1 for the parts outside the CDR3, the full variable domain is DGGITQSPKYLFRKEGQNVTLSCEQNLNHDAMYWYRQDPGQGLRLIYYSQIVNDFQKGDIAEGYSVSREKKESFPLTVTSAQKNPTAFYLCAIPRTGRAEAFFGQGTRLTVV.

This clonotype was counted a single time. A much bigger clone sits one base away, suggesting this may be a read error. This chain connects TRBV7-9 to TRBJ1-6; D remains unclear. This CDR3 comprises 16 residues. The germline gives CDR1 SEHNR, CDR2 FQNEAQ (reference sequence). The DNA for the CDR3 is TGTGCCAGCAGCCTACTCCAGAGCTCCTATAATTCACCCTTCCACTTT. Amino acid sequence: CASSLLQSSYNSPFHF.

This clonotype was seen only once. A clone one base away is much larger, so this may be a read error. The chain has TRBV20-1 and TRBJ1-4; D unresolved. The CDR3 runs to 14 residues. The germline V gene encodes CDR1 DFQATT and CDR2 SNEGSKA (reference sequence). Here the CDR3 reads CSTRDPGEAEKLFF. CDR3 nucleotides: TGCAGTACTAGAGATCCCGGGGAAGCTGAAAAACTGTTTTTT.

In this sample, this clonotype turned up a few times. The chain combines TRBV7-9 with TRBJ1-5; 7 bases are shared with TRBD1. The germline CDR1 and CDR2 sequences are SEHNR and FQNEAQ (reference sequence). The V gene end was trimmed by 5 bases and the J gene end by 0 bases; junction bases not matched to a gene: 4. CDR3 length: 15 amino acids. The DNA for the CDR3 is TGTGCCAGCAGCCAAACAGGGGCTAGCAATCAGCCCCAGCATTTT. Protein: CASSQTGASNQPQHF.

This clonotype occurred a few times. This rearrangement joins TRBV12-3 or TRBV12-4 to TRBJ1-1; D unresolved. Trimming took 5 bases from V and 0 from J, leaving 13 bases between them. The CDR3 has 15 amino acids. CDR3 in DNA: TGTGCCAGCAGTGCCGACATGAGCTTGAACACTGAAGCTTTCTTT. It is translated as CASSADMSLNTEAFF.

There are many counts of this clonotype. The chain uses TRBV29-1 and TRBJ1-1, with TRBD1 as a possible D gene (5 bases). The CDR3 runs to 13 residues. Germline assignment: CDR1 SQVTM and CDR2 ANQGSEA. The V and J ends lost 4 bases and 2 bases respectively, with 11 bases between them. For the CDR3, the DNA is TGCAGCGTTGCTACAGGACTTAACACTGAAGCTTTCTTT. Encoded protein: CSVATGLNTEAFF.

This clonotype was counted between two and nine times. This chain connects TRBV20-1 to TRBJ2-7, with D possibly being TRBD1 or TRBD2 (5 bases each). The V gene's germline CDR1 is DFQATT and CDR2 SNEGSKA (reference sequence). The CDR3 has 15 amino acids. V was shortened by 1 base and J by 2 bases, with 15 bases between the two germline ends. CDR3 in amino acids: CSARVSQGPTYEQYF. CDR3 DNA sequence: TGCAGTGCTAGAGTGAGCCAGGGACCCACCTACGAGCAGTACTTC.

In this sample, this clonotype turned up a few times. The chain has TRBV27 and TRBJ1-5; a weak D match, TRBD1 (5 bases). With 4 bases removed from V and 3 bases from J, the gap between germline ends came to 13 bases. CDR1 is MNHEY and CDR2 is SMNVEV in the germline V gene (reference sequence). The CDR3 totals 15 residues. Here the CDR3 reads CASSYRDRNNQPQHF. The CDR3, as DNA: TGTGCCAGCAGTTACCGTGACAGAAACAATCAGCCCCAGCATTTT.